Following are 21 T cell receptor beta chains from one sample sequenced in a study of cytomegalovirus exposure and HLA in healthy donors. Method: immunoSEQ multiplex PCR; TCRdb's copy keeps in-frame clones and lacks some. The sample yields 120,000 to 150,000 clones, roughly 90% seen once. Sequenced material: PBMCs. Receptors originate from a man between 18 and 35 years old in good health and CMV-seronegative.

The gene calls are TRBV2 and TRBJ2-4; D is unresolved. Germline V lookup: CDR1 SNHLY, CDR2 FYNNEI. V lost 2 bases, J lost 10 bases, and 21 bases lay in between. The CDR3 is 16 amino acids. CDR3 residues: CASSENAVGPRCIQYF. CDR3 DNA: TGTGCCAGCAGTGAAAATGCCGTTGGCCCTAGGTGTATTCAGTACTTC.

The chain joins TRBV5-1 to TRBJ1-1; D remains unclear. Germline V gene lookup returns CDR1 SGHRS and CDR2 YFSETQ. The CDR3 contains 15 residues. V was trimmed by 4 bases and J by 5 bases, leaving 18 bases between them. Written as DNA, the CDR3 is TGCGCCAGCAGCGAAACACCGGCGGGGTCGACTGAAGCTTTCTTT. As protein: CASSETPAGSTEAFF.

The chain carries TRBV5-6 and TRBJ2-1; TRBD2 is a possible D gene (5 bases). CDR3 length: 17 amino acids. The germline V gene has CDR1 SGHDT and CDR2 YYEEEE. V lost 0 bases and J lost 2, with 15 bases in between. CDR3 loop: CASSLAGRVSAYNEQFF. Here the CDR3 DNA reads TGTGCCAGCAGCTTGGCGGGGAGAGTGAGCGCCTACAATGAGCAGTTCTTC. The full variable domain, its missing parts supplied by reference TRBV5-6 and TRBJ2-1, is DAGVTQSPTHLIKTRGQQVTLRCSPKSGHDTVSWYQQALGQGPQFIFQYYEEEERQRGNFPDRFSGHQFPNYSSELNVNALLLGDSALYLCASSLAGRVSAYNEQFFGPGTRLTVL.

The rearrangement joins TRBV6-5 to TRBJ2-2; TRBD1 matches at 7 bases. V lost 5 bases to trimming and J lost 0 bases; unmatched junction nucleotides: 3. The CDR3 is 15 residues long. Per the germline V gene, CDR1 is MNHEY and CDR2 is SVGAGI. The CDR3 loop reads CASSRDRANTGELFF. The CDR3 DNA is TGTGCCAGCAGTCGCGACAGGGCGAACACCGGGGAGCTGTTTTTT.

The chain links TRBV27 to TRBJ2-3; D is undetermined. The CDR3 extends over 13 amino acids. V was cut by 5 bases and J by 9 bases, with 15 bases left in between. Looked up from germline, CDR1 is MNHEY and CDR2 is SMNVEV (reference sequence). The CDR3: CASSTPHITTQYF. In DNA form, the CDR3 reads TGTGCCAGCAGTACCCCACATATTACCACGCAGTATTTT.

This rearrangement joins TRBV11-2 to TRBJ2-7; 8 positions agree with TRBD1. Germline CDR1 SGHAT, CDR2 FQNNGV. The CDR3 is made up of 19 amino acids. V was clipped by 4 bases and J by 2 bases; unmatched bases: 19. The CDR3 reads CASSSIRASGTGFPYEQYF. The CDR3 DNA follows: TGTGCCAGCAGCTCAATAAGGGCCTCCGGGACAGGCTTCCCCTACGAGCAGTACTTC.

This clone was seen once. The CDR3 bases are TGCGCCAGCAGCCAAGGGAACCGCGGGTCGGAAAACATTCAGTACTTC. Its translation: CASSQGNRGSENIQYF. J is TRBJ2-4 and V is TRBV4-1; TRBD2 might be the D (5 bases). Trimming removed 1 base from V and 5 bases from J, with 15 bases in between. This CDR3 is 16 amino acids long. Germline V gives CDR1 MGHRA, CDR2 YSYEKL.

The V gene is TRBV6-5, the J gene TRBJ2-2, with 9 bases fitting TRBD2. Germline V lookup: CDR1 MNHEY, CDR2 SVGAGI. V dropped 3 bases and J dropped 3; count of bases not matched to a gene: 2. This CDR3 has 15 amino acids. The DNA for the CDR3 is TGTGCCAGCAGTTATCGGACTAGCGACACCGGGGAGCTGTTTTTT. This encodes CASSYRTSDTGELFF.

Concerning this clone: One end of the junction does not line up with germline, which may come from a read error. The CDR3: CAGSSYPRRAGTGELFF. Written as DNA, the CDR3 is TGTGCCGGCAGCTCCTACCCGCGGAGGGCGGGCACCGGGGAGCTGTTTTTT. This sequence joins TRBV5-4 and TRBJ2-2, with D possibly TRBD2 on 6 matching bases. Germline-derived CDR1 and CDR2 are SGHNT and YYREEE (reference sequence). The CDR3 has 17 residues.

This rearrangement joins TRBV5-6 to TRBJ2-4; TRBD1 agrees at 7 bases. Per germline, CDR1 SGHDT and CDR2 YYEEEE. The CDR3 extends over 13 amino acids. J gave up 5 bases and V 6 bases, and 5 bases lay outside the gene matches. This CDR3 is CASTTGVQNIQYF. The CDR3 nucleotides are TGTGCCAGCACAACAGGGGTCCAAAACATTCAGTACTTC.

This clone has only a few counts. The chain uses TRBV2 and TRBJ2-5; 9 bases line up with TRBD1. V lost 2 bases and J lost 5; bases outside the gene matches: 9. Looked up from germline, CDR1 is SNHLY and CDR2 is FYNNEI. This CDR3 spans 16 amino acids. CDR3: CASSEQSGQGWETQYF. The CDR3 DNA reads TGTGCCAGCAGTGAACAATCGGGACAGGGCTGGGAGACCCAGTACTTC.

The rearrangement links TRBV7-2 to TRBJ2-1; TRBD2 agrees at 13 bases. Trimming removed 5 bases from V and 7 bases from J; junction bases left unmatched: 5. CDR1 SGHTA and CDR2 FQGNSA come from the germline V gene. The CDR3 consists of 15 residues. The CDR3 DNA sequence: TGTGCCAGCAGCAAACTAGCGGGAGGGCGTAATGAGCAGTTCTTC. The encoded protein is CASSKLAGGRNEQFF.

V usage is TRBV7-9 and J usage is TRBJ1-6, with a tentative D call TRBD1 (5 bases). This CDR3 contains 13 residues. The germline gives CDR1 SEHNR, CDR2 FQNEAQ (reference sequence). V lost 3 bases and J 8 bases, leaving 8 bases between the germline ends. CDR3: CASSLTEYSPLHF. The CDR3 DNA follows: TGTGCCAGCAGCTTGACAGAATATTCACCCCTCCACTTT.

V is TRBV5-8 and J is TRBJ2-7, with D tentatively TRBD1 (6 bases). The germline gives CDR1 SGHTS, CDR2 YDEGEE. The CDR3 covers 16 residues. With 1 base removed from V and 1 base from J, the gap between germline ends came to 15 bases. The CDR3 DNA follows: TGTGCCAGCAGCTTGAAGGACCGGGACAAATCCTACGAGCAGTACTTC. As protein: CASSLKDRDKSYEQYF.

The CDR3 DNA follows: TGTGCCAGTAGTCCGTCCCAGCGGAGGAAGGATGAGCAGTTCTTC. It is translated as CASSPSQRRKDEQFF. The rearrangement links TRBV19 to TRBJ2-1; TRBD2 is a possible D gene (5 bases). Trimming cost V 5 bases and J 8 bases, with 19 bases left between them. The CDR3 is made up of 15 amino acids. Germline CDR1 is LNHDA and CDR2 is SQIVND (reference sequence).

The chain carries TRBV5-1 and TRBJ1-1; TRBD1 matches 9 bases. The V gene's germline CDR1 is SGHRS and CDR2 YFSETQ. V was pared by 4 bases and J by 2 bases, with 6 bases of the junction left unmatched. The CDR3 length is 15 residues. The DNA of the CDR3 is TGCGCCAGCAGCCCCACGGGACAGGGCAACACTGAAGCTTTCTTT. It is translated as CASSPTGQGNTEAFF.

The chain recombines TRBV7-7 with TRBJ2-1, with 11 bases that match TRBD2. The CDR3 runs 16 residues. V shed 4 bases and J 1 base; nucleotides not matched to a gene: 3. Germline V gene data show CDR1 as SSHAT and CDR2 as FNYEAQ (reference sequence). The CDR3 loop is CASSSGTSGSYNEQFF. The CDR3 DNA is TGTGCCAGCAGCTCAGGGACTAGCGGATCCTACAATGAGCAGTTCTTC.

J is TRBJ2-7 and V is TRBV6-6, with 10 bases identical to TRBD1. Germline CDR1 and CDR2: MNHNY and SVGAGI (reference sequence). The CDR3 contains 16 residues. V shed 7 bases and J 2 bases; nucleotides not matched to a gene: 11. CDR3: CASTSPPGQGPYEQYF. CDR3 in DNA: TGTGCCAGCACCTCCCCCCCGGGACAGGGGCCCTACGAGCAGTACTTC.

This clone was observed a few times. This chain uses TRBV1 with TRBJ2-1; the table's D gene call, TRBD1, was not cross checked with the DNA. TRBV1 is a pseudogene locus. The CDR3 totals 17 residues. DNA of the CDR3: TGCACCAGCAGCCAAGAATCCAGCCAGGGGGCAAAGAATGAGCAGTTCTTC. Protein product: CTSSQESSQGAKNEQFF.

The chain combines TRBV4-1 with TRBJ2-7; D uncertain. The V gene lost 2 bases and the J gene lost 9 bases, with 17 bases spanning the gap. Germline V gene lookup returns CDR1 MGHRA and CDR2 YSYEKL. The CDR3 sequence is 14 residues long. The chain's CDR3 is CASSQTGSPRGQYF. In nucleotides, the CDR3 is TGCGCCAGCAGCCAAACCGGGTCGCCGCGAGGGCAGTACTTC.

The chain combines TRBV6-5 with TRBJ2-7, with 7 nucleotides matching TRBD1. Germline CDR1 MNHEY, CDR2 SVGAGI. The CDR3 extends over 15 amino acids. The trim removed 4 bases at V and 1 base at J, leaving 7 bases unmatched. The CDR3 bases are TGTGCCAGCAGTTTGACAGGGACCCTATCCTACGAGCAGTACTTC. Its translation is CASSLTGTLSYEQYF.